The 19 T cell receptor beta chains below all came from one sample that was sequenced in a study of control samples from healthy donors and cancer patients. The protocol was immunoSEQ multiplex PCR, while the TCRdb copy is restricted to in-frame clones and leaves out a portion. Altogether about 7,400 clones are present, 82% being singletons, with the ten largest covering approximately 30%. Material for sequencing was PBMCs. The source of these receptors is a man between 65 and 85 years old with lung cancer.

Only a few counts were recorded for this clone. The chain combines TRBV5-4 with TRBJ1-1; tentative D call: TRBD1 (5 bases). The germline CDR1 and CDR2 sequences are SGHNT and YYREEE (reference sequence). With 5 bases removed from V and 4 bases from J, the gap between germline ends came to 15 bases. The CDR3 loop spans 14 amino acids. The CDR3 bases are TGTGCCAGCAGATCGGACGTCGGGGGCACTGAAGCTTTCTTT. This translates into CASRSDVGGTEAFF.

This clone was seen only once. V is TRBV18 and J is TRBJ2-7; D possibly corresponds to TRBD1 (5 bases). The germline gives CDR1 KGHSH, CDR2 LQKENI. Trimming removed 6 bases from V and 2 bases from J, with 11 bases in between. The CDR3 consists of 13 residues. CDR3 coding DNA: TGTGCCAGCTCCCCTGGGGCTGCCTACGAGCAGTACTTC. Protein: CASSPGAAYEQYF.

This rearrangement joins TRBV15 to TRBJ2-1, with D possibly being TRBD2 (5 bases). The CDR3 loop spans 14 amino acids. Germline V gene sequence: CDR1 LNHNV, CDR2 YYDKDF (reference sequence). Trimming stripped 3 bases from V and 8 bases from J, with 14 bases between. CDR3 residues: CATSRDWAWDEQFF. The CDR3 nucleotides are TGTGCCACCAGCAGGGACTGGGCCTGGGATGAGCAGTTCTTC.

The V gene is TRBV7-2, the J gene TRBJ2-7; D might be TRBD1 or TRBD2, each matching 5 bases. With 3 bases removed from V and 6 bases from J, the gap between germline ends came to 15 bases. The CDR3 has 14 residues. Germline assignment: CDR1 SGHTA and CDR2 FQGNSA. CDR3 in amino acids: CASSFGGIESEQYF. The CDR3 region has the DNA TGTGCCAGCAGCTTTGGGGGAATTGAGTCCGAGCAGTACTTC.

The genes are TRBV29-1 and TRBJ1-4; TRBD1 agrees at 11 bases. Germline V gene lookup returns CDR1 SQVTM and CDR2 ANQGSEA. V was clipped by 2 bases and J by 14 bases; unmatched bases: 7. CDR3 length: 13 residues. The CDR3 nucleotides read TGCAGCGTTGAATGGGACAGGGGGGGGATTCTGTTTTTT. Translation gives CSVEWDRGGILFF.

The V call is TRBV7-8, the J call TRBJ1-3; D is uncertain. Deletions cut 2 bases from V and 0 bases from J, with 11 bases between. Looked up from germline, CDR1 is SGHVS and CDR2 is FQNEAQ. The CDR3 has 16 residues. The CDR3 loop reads CASSLQFGFSGNTIYF. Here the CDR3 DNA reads TGTGCCAGCAGCTTACAATTTGGCTTCTCTGGAAACACCATATATTTT.

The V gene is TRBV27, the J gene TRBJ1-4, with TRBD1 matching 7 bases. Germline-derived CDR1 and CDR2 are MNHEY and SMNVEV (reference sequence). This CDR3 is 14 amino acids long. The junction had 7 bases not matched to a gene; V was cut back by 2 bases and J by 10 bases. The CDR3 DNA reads TGTGCCAGCAGTTTAACCCAGGGGGGTGGAAAACTGTTTTTT. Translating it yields CASSLTQGGGKLFF.

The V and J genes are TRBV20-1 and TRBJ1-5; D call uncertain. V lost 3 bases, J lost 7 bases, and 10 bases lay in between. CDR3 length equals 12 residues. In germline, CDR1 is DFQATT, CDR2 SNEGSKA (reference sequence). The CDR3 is CSASRHLQPQHF. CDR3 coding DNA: TGCAGTGCTAGTCGGCATTTGCAGCCCCAGCATTTT.

The CDR3 DNA reads as TGTGCCAGCAGCTTAGAAGGAGCGGGAGGTAATGAGCAGTTCTTC. This gives the protein CASSLEGAGGNEQFF. The gene calls are TRBV11-3 and TRBJ2-1; 9 bases are a match to TRBD2. The CDR3 consists of 15 residues. Trimming removed 0 bases from V and 7 bases from J; junction bases left unmatched: 4. Germline V gives CDR1 SGHNT, CDR2 YENEEA.

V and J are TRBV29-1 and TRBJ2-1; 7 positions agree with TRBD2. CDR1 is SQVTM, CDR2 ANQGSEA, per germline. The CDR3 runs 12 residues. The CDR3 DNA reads TGCAGGACAAAAAGCGGGAACAATGAGCAGTTCTTC. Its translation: CRTKSGNNEQFF.

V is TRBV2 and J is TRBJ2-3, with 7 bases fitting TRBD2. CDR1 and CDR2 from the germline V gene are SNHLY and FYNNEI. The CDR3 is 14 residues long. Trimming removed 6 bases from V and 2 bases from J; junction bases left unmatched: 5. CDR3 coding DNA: TGTGCCAGCAGGACTAGCCCTAACACAGATACGCAGTATTTT. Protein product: CASRTSPNTDTQYF.

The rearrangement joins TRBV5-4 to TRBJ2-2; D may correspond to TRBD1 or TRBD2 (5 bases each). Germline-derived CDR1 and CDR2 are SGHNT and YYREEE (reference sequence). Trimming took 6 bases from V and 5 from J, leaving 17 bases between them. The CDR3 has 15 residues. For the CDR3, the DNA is TGTGCCAGCACTTTGGGGGAGATCGGGACCGGGGAGCTGTTTTTT. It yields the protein CASTLGEIGTGELFF.

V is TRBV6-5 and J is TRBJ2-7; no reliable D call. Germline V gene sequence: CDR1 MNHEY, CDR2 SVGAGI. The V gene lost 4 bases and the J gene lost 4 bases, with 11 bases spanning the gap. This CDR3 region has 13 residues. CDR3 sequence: CASSFGGAYEQYF. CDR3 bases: TGTGCCAGCAGTTTTGGCGGAGCGTACGAGCAGTACTTC.

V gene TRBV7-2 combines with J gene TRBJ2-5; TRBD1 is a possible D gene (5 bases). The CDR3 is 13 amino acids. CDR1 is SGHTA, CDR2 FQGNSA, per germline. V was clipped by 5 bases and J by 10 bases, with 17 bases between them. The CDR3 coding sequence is TGTGCCAGCAGCGGCACAACAGGTAGCCACCAGTACTTC. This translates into CASSGTTGSHQYF.

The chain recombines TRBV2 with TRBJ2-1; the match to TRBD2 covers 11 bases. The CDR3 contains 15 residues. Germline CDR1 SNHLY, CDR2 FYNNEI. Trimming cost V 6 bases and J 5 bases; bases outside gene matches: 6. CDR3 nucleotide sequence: TGTGCCAGCAGGCTGACTAGCGGGAATGACAATGAGCAGTTCTTC. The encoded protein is CASRLTSGNDNEQFF.

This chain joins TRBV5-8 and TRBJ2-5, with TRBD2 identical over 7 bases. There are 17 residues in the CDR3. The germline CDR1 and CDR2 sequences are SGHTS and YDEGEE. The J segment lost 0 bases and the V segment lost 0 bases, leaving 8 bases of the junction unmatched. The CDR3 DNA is TGTGCCAGCAGCTTGGATTTTTTAAGCGGGGACCAAGAGACCCAGTACTTC. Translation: CASSLDFLSGDQETQYF.

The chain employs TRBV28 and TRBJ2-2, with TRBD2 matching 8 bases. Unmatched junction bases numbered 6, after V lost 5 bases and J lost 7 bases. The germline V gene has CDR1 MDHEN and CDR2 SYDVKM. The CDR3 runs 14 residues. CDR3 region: CASSASGSRGELFF. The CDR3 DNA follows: TGTGCCAGCAGTGCAAGCGGGAGCCGCGGGGAGCTGTTTTTT.

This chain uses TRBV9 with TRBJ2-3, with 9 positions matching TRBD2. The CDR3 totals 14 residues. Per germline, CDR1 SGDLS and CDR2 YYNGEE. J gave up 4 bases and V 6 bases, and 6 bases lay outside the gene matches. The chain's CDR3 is CASNRGGGADTQYF. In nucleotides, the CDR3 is TGTGCCAGCAACCGTGGCGGGGGGGCAGATACGCAGTATTTT.

The CDR3 DNA reads as TGTGCCAGCAGCTTTTACACCGGGGAGCTGTTTTTT. Protein product: CASSFYTGELFF. This rearrangement joins TRBV11-3 to TRBJ2-2; no clear D gene. The V end was cut by 3 bases, the J end by 3 bases, with 2 bases between. The CDR3 runs 12 residues. Looked up from germline, CDR1 is SGHNT and CDR2 is YENEEA.